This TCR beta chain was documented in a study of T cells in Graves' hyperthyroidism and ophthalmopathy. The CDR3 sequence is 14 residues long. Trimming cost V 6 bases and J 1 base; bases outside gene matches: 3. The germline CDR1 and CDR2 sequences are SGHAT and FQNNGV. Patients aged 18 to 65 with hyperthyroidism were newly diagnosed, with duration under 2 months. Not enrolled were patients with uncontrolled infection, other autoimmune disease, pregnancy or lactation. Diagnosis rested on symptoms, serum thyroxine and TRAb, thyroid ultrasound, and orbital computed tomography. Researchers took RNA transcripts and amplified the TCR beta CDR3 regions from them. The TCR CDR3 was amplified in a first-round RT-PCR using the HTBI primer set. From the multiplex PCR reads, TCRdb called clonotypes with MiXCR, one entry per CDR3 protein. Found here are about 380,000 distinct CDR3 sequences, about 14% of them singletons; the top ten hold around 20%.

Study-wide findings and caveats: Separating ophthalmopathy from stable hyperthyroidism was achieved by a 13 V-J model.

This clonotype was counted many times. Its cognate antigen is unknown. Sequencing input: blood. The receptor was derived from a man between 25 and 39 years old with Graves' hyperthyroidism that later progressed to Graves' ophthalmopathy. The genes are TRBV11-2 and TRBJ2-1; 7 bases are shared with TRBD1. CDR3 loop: CASRQGSSYNEQFF. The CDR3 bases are TGTGCCAGCAGACAGGGGAGTTCCTACAATGAGCAGTTCTTC.